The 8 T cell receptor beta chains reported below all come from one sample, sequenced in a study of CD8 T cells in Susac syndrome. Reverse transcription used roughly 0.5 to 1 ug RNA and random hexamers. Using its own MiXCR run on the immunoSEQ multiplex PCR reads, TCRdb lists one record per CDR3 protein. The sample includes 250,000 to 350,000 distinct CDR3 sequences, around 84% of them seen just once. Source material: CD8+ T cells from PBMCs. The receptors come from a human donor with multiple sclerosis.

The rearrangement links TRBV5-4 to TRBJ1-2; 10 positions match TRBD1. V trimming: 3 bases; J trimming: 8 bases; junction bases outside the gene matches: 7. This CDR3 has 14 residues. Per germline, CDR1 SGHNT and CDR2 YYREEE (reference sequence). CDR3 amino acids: CASSSFGQGEGYTF. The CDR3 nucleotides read TGTGCCAGCAGCTCCTTCGGACAGGGGGAAGGCTACACCTTC.

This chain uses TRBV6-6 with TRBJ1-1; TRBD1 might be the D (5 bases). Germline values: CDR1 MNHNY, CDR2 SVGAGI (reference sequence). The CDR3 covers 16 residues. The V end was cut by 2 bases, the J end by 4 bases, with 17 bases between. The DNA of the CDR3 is TGTGCCAGCAGTTACAAGATTTGGGGGGTGGGCACTGAAGCTTTCTTT. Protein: CASSYKIWGVGTEAFF.

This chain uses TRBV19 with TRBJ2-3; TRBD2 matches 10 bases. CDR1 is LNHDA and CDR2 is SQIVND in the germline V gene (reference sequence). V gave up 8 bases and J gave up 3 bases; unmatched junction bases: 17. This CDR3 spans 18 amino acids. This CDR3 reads CASEPSGRMLVGTDTQYF. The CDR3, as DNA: TGTGCCAGTGAACCTAGCGGGAGAATGTTGGTTGGAACAGATACGCAGTATTTT.

CDR3 nucleotides: TGTGCCAGCAGTTATGGTTCGCATAGCGGGAGGCCCCAAGAGACCCAGTACTTC. This sequence encodes CASSYGSHSGRPQETQYF. The V call is TRBV6-5, the J call TRBJ2-5; TRBD2 matches at 10 bases. The CDR3 is 18 amino acids. Germline trimming cut 3 bases from V and 1 base from J; bases unmatched to any gene: 11. Per germline, CDR1 MNHEY and CDR2 SVGAGI.

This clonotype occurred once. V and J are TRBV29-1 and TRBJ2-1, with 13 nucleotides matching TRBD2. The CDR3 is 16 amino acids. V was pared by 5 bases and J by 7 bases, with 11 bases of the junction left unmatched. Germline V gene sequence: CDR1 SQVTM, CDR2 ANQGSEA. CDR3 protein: CSVSWTSGRRGNEQFF. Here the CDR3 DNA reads TGCAGCGTTTCTTGGACTAGCGGGAGAAGGGGTAATGAGCAGTTCTTC.

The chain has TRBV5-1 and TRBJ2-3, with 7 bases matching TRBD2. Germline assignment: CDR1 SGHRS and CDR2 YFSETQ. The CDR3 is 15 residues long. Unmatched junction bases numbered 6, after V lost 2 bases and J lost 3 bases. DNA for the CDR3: TGCGCCAGCAGCTTCGCGGGAGTTCTAACAGATACGCAGTATTTT. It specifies CASSFAGVLTDTQYF.

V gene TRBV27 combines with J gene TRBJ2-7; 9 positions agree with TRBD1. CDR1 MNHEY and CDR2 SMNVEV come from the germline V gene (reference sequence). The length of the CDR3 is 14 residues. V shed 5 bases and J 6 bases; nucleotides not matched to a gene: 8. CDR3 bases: TGTGCCAGCAGTAAAATCGGACAGGGGTTCGAGCAGTACTTC. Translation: CASSKIGQGFEQYF.

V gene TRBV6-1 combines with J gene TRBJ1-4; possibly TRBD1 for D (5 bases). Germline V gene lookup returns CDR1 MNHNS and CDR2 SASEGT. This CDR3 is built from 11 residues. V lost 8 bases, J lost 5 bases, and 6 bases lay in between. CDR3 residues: CASRQNEKLFF. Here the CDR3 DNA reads TGTGCCAGCCGACAGAATGAAAAACTGTTTTTT.